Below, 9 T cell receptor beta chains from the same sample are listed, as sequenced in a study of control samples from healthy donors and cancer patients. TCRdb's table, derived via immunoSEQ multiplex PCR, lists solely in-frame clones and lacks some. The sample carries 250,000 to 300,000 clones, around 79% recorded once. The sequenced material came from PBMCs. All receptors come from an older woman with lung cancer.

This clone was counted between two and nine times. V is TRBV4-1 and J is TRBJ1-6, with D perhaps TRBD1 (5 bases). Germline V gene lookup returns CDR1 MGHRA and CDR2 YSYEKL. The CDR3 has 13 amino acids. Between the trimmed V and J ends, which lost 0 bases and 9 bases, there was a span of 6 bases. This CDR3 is CASSQDQGSPLHF. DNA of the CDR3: TGCGCCAGCAGCCAAGACCAGGGTTCACCCCTCCACTTT.

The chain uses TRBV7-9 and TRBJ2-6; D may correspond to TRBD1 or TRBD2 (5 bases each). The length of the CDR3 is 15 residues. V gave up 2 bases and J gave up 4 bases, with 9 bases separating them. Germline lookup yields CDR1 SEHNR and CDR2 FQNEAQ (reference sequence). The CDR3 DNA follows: TGTGCCAGCAGCTTATCCGGGACCGGGGCCAACGTCCTGACTTTC. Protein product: CASSLSGTGANVLTF.

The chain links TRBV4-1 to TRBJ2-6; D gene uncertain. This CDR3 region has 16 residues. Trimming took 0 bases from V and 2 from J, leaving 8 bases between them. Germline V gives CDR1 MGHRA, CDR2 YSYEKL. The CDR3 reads CASSQDFAAGANVLTF. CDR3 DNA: TGCGCCAGCAGCCAAGATTTCGCTGCTGGGGCCAACGTCCTGACTTTC.

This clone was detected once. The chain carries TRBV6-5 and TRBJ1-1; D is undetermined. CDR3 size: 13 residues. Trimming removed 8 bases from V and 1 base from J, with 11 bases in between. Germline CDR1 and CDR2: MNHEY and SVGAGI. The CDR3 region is CASREVSNTEAFF. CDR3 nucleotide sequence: TGTGCCAGCCGAGAGGTCTCGAACACTGAAGCTTTCTTT.

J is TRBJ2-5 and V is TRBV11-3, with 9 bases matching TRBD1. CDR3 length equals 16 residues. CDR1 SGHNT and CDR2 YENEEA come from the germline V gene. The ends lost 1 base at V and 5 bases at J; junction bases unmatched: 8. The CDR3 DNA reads TGTGCCAGCAGCTTAGGACTGGGACAGGGCCTGGAGACCCAGTACTTC. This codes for CASSLGLGQGLETQYF.

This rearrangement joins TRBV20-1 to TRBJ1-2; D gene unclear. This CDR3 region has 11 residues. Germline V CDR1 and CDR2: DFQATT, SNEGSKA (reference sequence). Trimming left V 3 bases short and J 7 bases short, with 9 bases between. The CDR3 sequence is CSASWPGGYTF. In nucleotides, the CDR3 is TGCAGTGCTAGTTGGCCGGGTGGCTACACCTTC.

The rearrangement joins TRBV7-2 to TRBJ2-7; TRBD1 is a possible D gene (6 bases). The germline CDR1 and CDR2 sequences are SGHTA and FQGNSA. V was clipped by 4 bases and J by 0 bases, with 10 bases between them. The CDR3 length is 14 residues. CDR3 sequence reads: CASSSRDNSYEQYF. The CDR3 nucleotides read TGTGCCAGCAGCTCCCGGGACAACTCCTACGAGCAGTACTTC.

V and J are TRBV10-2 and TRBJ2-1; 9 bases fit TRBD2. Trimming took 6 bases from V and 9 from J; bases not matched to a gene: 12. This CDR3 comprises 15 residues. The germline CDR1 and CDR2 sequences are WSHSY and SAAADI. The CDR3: CASSERLAVPGEQFF. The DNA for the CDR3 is TGCGCCAGCAGCGAACGACTAGCGGTTCCCGGTGAGCAGTTCTTC.

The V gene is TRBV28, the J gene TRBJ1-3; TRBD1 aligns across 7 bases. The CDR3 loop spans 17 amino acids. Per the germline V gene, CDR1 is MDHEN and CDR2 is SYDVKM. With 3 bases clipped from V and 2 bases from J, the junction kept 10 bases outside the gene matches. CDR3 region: CASSLPGQITAGNTIYF. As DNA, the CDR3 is TGTGCCAGCAGTTTGCCGGGACAGATCACAGCTGGAAACACCATATATTTT.